The present entry profiles one T cell receptor beta chain with its context. Its antigen remains unidentified. Base qualities were left out, and no much larger clone turns up one base away. The library was generated by the immunoSEQ multiplex PCR assay. Turning to the authors' computational methods: A statistical classification framework was developed to diagnose cytomegalovirus status using the catalog of TCR beta chain sequences. The clones in this table, taken by TCRdb from immuneACCESS, are in-frame only. Not every clone is retained; where verified, under half of the shortfall comes from an unresolved V gene, and the cause of the rest is unknown. The V and J calls and clone size come from that table; D and trimming were worked out from the DNA. The sample has around 400,000 clones on record, roughly 89% of them singletons. Approximately 0.86% of the sample goes to the ten largest clones. Separate from the roughly 700-subject first cohort, the validation cohort of roughly 120 subjects was the group to which the donors belonged.

The sample comes from a study of cytomegalovirus exposure and HLA in healthy donors (dated by TCRdb to about 2017). The study in broad terms: According to a later analysis, the 110 or so validation repertoires were produced on the same platform as the roughly 600 repertoires of the first cohort. The aim of the study was to test whether cataloging public T cell receptors could identify signatures of past pathogen exposure. In addition to the first cohort of 666 subjects, a separate validation cohort of 120 different subjects was used. To predict cytomegalovirus infection status, the study brought together high-throughput TCR immunosequencing, statistical association of individual TCRs with disease status, and machine learning.

The full study reports these points: It was suggested by the authors that the approach could potentially be generalized to other disease states and immunological phenotypes. A later analysis had no HLA typing for the validation cohort, so co-occurrence there was scored across all 130 or so repertoires. Cytomegalovirus status was reported to be diagnosed by the classifier with high specificity and sensitivity in both the original and validation cohorts. Subsequent analysis determined that TCRs grouped into clusters in the first cohort also showed a tendency toward co-occurrence across the 90 to 150 validation repertoires, and about 93% of cluster scores exceeded 0. The study listed 164 TCR beta chains as associated with cytomegalovirus. A few of the identified cytomegalovirus-associated TCR beta chains were confirmed in vitro to be specific for cytomegalovirus antigens. Most TCR sequences were observed very rarely across donors, whereas some public TCRs were present in many individuals.

The TCR comes from a woman aged 18 to 35 in good health and CMV-seronegative. Sequenced material: PBMCs.

Read as DNA, the sequence is TGTGCCAGCAGCTTCAGACATAGCAATCAGCCCCAGCATTTT. Translation gives CASSFRHSNQPQHF. The rearrangement combines TRBV7-2 with TRBJ1-5, with the D gene too uncertain to name. V and J are truncated by 3 bases and 0 bases respectively, leaving an intervening sequence of 6 bases. There are 14 amino acids in the CDR3, from cysteine to phenylalanine inclusive. The read is trimmed to its CDR3 DNA, 42 bases read in frame from base 1. Reading the germline V gene gives CDR1 SGHTA and CDR2 FQGNSA.